The next 11 T cell receptor beta chains were all read from a single sample in a study of blood T cell repertoires in COVID-19 (dated by TCRdb to 2018 to 2020). Libraries were prepared through the immunoSEQ multiplex PCR assay. The table was pulled from immuneACCESS by TCRdb, which kept in-frame rearrangements only. Such tables lose some clones; where checked, under half of the loss comes from unresolved V genes, and the rest has no known cause. The sample table records around 98,000 clones; less than 85% of these occur just once. 17% of the sample is held by the ten biggest clonotypes. Sequencing was performed on peripheral blood. All receptors come from a woman in her sixties or seventies with acute or convalescent COVID-19.

V usage is TRBV11-2 and J usage is TRBJ1-6; D remains unclear. CDR1 is SGHAT, CDR2 FQNNGV, per germline. The CDR3 sequence is 13 residues long. The V end lost 5 bases, the J end lost 6 bases, and 8 bases lay between the germline ends. CDR3 in DNA: TGTGCCAGCAGCCCTATTTCTAATTCACCCCTCCACTTT. It translates to CASSPISNSPLHF.

This rearrangement joins TRBV4-1 to TRBJ1-6; D gene uncertain. CDR1 and CDR2 from the germline V gene are MGHRA and YSYEKL. Trimming stripped 1 base from V and 10 bases from J, with 11 bases between. The CDR3 length is 14 residues. The CDR3 DNA reads TGCGCCAGCAGCCAAGTCGCGGGGAAATCACCCCTCCACTTT. Amino acid sequence: CASSQVAGKSPLHF.

V usage is TRBV5-1 and J usage is TRBJ2-2; 7 bases map to TRBD1. The CDR3 consists of 16 residues. Germline CDR1 and CDR2: SGHRS and YFSETQ. J gave up 2 bases and V 5 bases, and 9 bases lay outside the gene matches. CDR3 in DNA: TGCGCCAGCAGACAGCTACAGGGGCGAAACACCGGGGAGCTGTTTTTT. Translating gives CASRQLQGRNTGELFF.

This chain connects TRBV3-1 (or the pseudogene TRBV3-2) to TRBJ2-7; a weak D match, TRBD2 (5 bases). The V end was cut by 0 bases, the J end by 0 bases, with 18 bases between. Germline V CDR1 and CDR2: LGHDT, YNNKEL (reference sequence). This CDR3 is built from 18 residues. The CDR3: CASSQDPLDPAASYEQYF. The DNA of the CDR3 is TGTGCCAGCAGCCAAGACCCCCTCGACCCAGCGGCCTCCTACGAGCAGTACTTC.

The rearrangement links TRBV3-1 (or the pseudogene TRBV3-2) to TRBJ1-1; TRBD1 is a possible D gene (6 bases). V was pared by 2 bases and J by 5 bases, with 15 bases between. From germline, CDR1 is LGHDT and CDR2 YNNKEL (reference sequence). CDR3 length: 15 amino acids. This chain's CDR3 is CASSQTGQGRTEAFF. The CDR3 DNA sequence: TGTGCCAGCAGCCAAACAGGGCAGGGAAGAACTGAAGCTTTCTTT.

The CDR3 bases are TGTGCCAGCAGCTTTAGAGCGAACACCGGGGAGCTGTTTTTT. This encodes CASSFRANTGELFF. The V call is TRBV7-2, the J call TRBJ2-2; unclear D gene. Germline V gene data show CDR1 as SGHTA and CDR2 as FQGNSA. Trimming shortened V by 3 bases and J by 0 bases, and 5 bases separated the two germline ends. This CDR3 contains 14 residues.

J is TRBJ1-6 and V is TRBV12-3 or TRBV12-4; D not resolved. This CDR3 comprises 12 residues. V lost 4 bases and J 9 bases, leaving 7 bases between the germline ends. For the CDR3, the DNA is TGTGCCAGCAGTTCTATCCCTTCACCCCTCCACTTT. Amino acid sequence: CASSSIPSPLHF.

This chain uses TRBV5-6 with TRBJ1-2, with D hard to call. Between the trimmed V and J ends, which lost 1 base and 0 bases, there was a span of 16 bases. Per the germline V gene, CDR1 is SGHDT and CDR2 is YYEEEE. The CDR3 totals 17 residues. Written as DNA, the CDR3 is TGTGCCAGCAGCTTGAGAGAAATCATAGTTACTAACTATGGCTACACCTTC. Amino acid sequence: CASSLREIIVTNYGYTF. The complete variable domain, with remaining parts taken from reference TRBV5-6 and TRBJ1-2, reads DAGVTQSPTHLIKTRGQQVTLRCSPKSGHDTVSWYQQALGQGPQFIFQYYEEEERQRGNFPDRFSGHQFPNYSSELNVNALLLGDSALYLCASSLREIIVTNYGYTFGSGTRLTVV.

The chain is built from TRBV6-5 and TRBJ1-2; maybe TRBD1 (5 bases). V was pared by 5 bases and J by 3 bases, with 13 bases between. Germline-derived CDR1 and CDR2 are MNHEY and SVGAGI. The CDR3 is 14 amino acids. CDR3 sequence (DNA): TGTGCCAGCAGTCGGGAGGGGAAGGACTATGGCTACACCTTC. This sequence encodes CASSREGKDYGYTF.

The chain employs TRBV28 and TRBJ2-7, with TRBD1 identical over 8 bases. Trimming at V came to 3 bases and at J to 4 bases, leaving 11 bases not matched to a gene. Germline CDR1 is MDHEN and CDR2 is SYDVKM. The length of the CDR3 is 16 residues. CDR3 protein: CASSLDRTGLLYEQYF. The CDR3 DNA reads TGTGCCAGCAGTTTGGATCGGACAGGGTTGTTGTACGAGCAGTACTTC.

In this sample, this clone turned up once. V and J are TRBV6-1 and TRBJ2-1, with D maybe TRBD2 (7 bases). Trimming stripped 7 bases from V and 4 bases from J, with 14 bases between. Germline lookup yields CDR1 MNHNS and CDR2 SASEGT. CDR3 length: 14 amino acids. The CDR3 reads CASTSGGFYNEQFF. Written as DNA, the CDR3 is TGTGCCAGCACTTCGGGGGGCTTTTACAATGAGCAGTTCTTC.